The rows below give T cell receptor beta chains drawn from one sample of a study of T cells after yellow fever vaccination. TCRdb called the 5' RACE reads again in MiXCR, with one record for every CDR3 protein. This sample has roughly 330,000 distinct CDR3 sequences; about 6.9% occur once, and the top ten carry around 17%. The sample consisted of PBMCs, taken about 49 days after the first yellow fever vaccination. These TCRs come from a man aged 18 to 29 who received the YFV17D yellow fever vaccine. Both conserved end residues are part of each CDR3. The D gene is left open where the match is weak. Not every row has a clone size; where given, it reads once, few, many or a size class.

d_gene: .; abundance: few; j_gene: TRBJ1-1; len: 14; v_gene: TRBV6-5; CDR3aa: CASSYWGGSAEAFF; CDR3nt: TGTGCCAGCAGTTACTGGGGGGGCAGCGCTGAAGCTTTCTTT
d_gene: .; abundance: many; j_gene: TRBJ2-1; len: 15; v_gene: TRBV5-1; CDR3aa: CASSFEHRAYNEQFF; CDR3nt: TGCGCCAGCAGCTTTGAACACAGGGCCTACAATGAGCAGTTCTTC
d_gene: .; abundance: .; j_gene: TRBJ1-4; len: 13; v_gene: TRBV7-9; CDR3aa: CASSGGNSEKLFF; CDR3nt: TGTGCCAGCAGCGGGGGTAACTCGGAAAAACTGTTTTTT
d_gene: .; abundance: many; j_gene: TRBJ2-7; len: 14; v_gene: TRBV15; CDR3aa: CATSRDRARYEQYF; CDR3nt: TGTGCCACCAGCAGAGATCGAGCGCGTTACGAGCAGTACTTC
d_gene: TRBD1; abundance: few; j_gene: TRBJ2-5; len: 15; v_gene: TRBV6-5; CDR3aa: CASSYSNGQVETQYF; CDR3nt: TGTGCCAGCAGTTACTCGAATGGACAGGTCGAGACCCAGTACTTC
d_gene: .; abundance: few; j_gene: TRBJ1-1; len: 16; v_gene: TRBV4-3; CDR3aa: CASSQTPRDINTEAFF; CDR3nt: TGCGCCAGCAGCCAAACCCCCCGGGACATAAACACTGAAGCTTTCTTT
d_gene: .; abundance: few; j_gene: TRBJ2-2; len: 15; v_gene: TRBV7-9; CDR3aa: CASSLIQANTGELFF; CDR3nt: TGTGCCAGCAGCTTAATACAGGCGAACACCGGGGAGCTGTTTTTT
d_gene: .; abundance: few; j_gene: TRBJ1-6; len: 15; v_gene: TRBV14; CDR3aa: CASSPNQGPGSPLHF; CDR3nt: TGTGCCAGCAGCCCAAATCAGGGGCCGGGTTCACCCCTCCACTTT
d_gene: .; abundance: few; j_gene: TRBJ1-4; len: 15; v_gene: TRBV5-1; CDR3aa: CASSLIPLQDEKLFF; CDR3nt: TGCGCCAGCAGCTTGATCCCCCTGCAGGACGAAAAACTGTTTTTT
d_gene: .; abundance: few; j_gene: TRBJ2-3; len: 15; v_gene: TRBV12-3/TRBV12-4; CDR3aa: CASSLSDGSTDTQYF; CDR3nt: TGTGCCAGCAGTTTAAGCGATGGAAGCACAGATACGCAGTATTTT
d_gene: TRBD1; abundance: .; j_gene: TRBJ1-3; len: 13; v_gene: TRBV28; CDR3aa: CASGTGNGNTIYF; CDR3nt: TGTGCCAGCGGGACAGGGAACGGAAACACCATATATTTT
d_gene: .; abundance: few; j_gene: TRBJ2-4; len: 15; v_gene: TRBV19; CDR3aa: CASSISRVAKNIQYF; CDR3nt: TGTGCCAGTAGTATCTCCAGGGTAGCCAAAAACATTCAGTACTTC
d_gene: .; abundance: .; j_gene: TRBJ2-6; len: 16; v_gene: TRBV6-2/TRBV6-3; CDR3aa: CASSHLRVSGANVLTF; CDR3nt: TGTGCCAGCTCGCACCTCAGGGTCTCTGGGGCCAACGTCCTGACTTTC
d_gene: .; abundance: many; j_gene: TRBJ2-5; len: 14; v_gene: TRBV5-1; CDR3aa: CASSLGLGQETQYF; CDR3nt: TGCGCCAGCAGCCTGGGACTTGGCCAAGAGACCCAGTACTTC
d_gene: .; abundance: .; j_gene: TRBJ1-4; len: 15; v_gene: TRBV7-2; CDR3aa: CASSTLGLRGGKLFF; CDR3nt: TGTGCCAGCAGCACGTTGGGACTCCGAGGGGGAAAACTGTTTTTT
d_gene: .; abundance: .; j_gene: TRBJ2-7; len: 14; v_gene: TRBV12-3/TRBV12-4; CDR3aa: CASSPGTSDYEQYF; CDR3nt: TGTGCCAGCAGTCCAGGGACTTCCGACTACGAGCAGTACTTC
d_gene: TRBD1; abundance: few; j_gene: TRBJ2-2; len: 16; v_gene: TRBV6-1; CDR3aa: CASSAQGAANTGELFF; CDR3nt: TGTGCCAGCAGCGCCCAGGGGGCCGCGAACACCGGGGAGCTGTTTTTT
d_gene: .; abundance: .; j_gene: TRBJ2-5; len: 14; v_gene: TRBV5-1; CDR3aa: CASSLQVEGETQYF; CDR3nt: TGCGCCAGCAGCTTGCAGGTGGAGGGAGAGACCCAGTACTTC
d_gene: .; abundance: .; j_gene: TRBJ1-1; len: 13; v_gene: TRBV7-3; CDR3aa: CASSSDMGTEAFF; CDR3nt: TGTGCCAGCAGCTCAGACATGGGGACTGAAGCTTTCTTT
d_gene: TRBD1; abundance: few; j_gene: TRBJ1-2; len: 15; v_gene: TRBV6-5; CDR3aa: CASSYPGQGALGYTF; CDR3nt: TGTGCCAGCAGTTACCCGGGACAGGGGGCGCTTGGCTACACCTTC
d_gene: TRBD1; abundance: few; j_gene: TRBJ2-2; len: 16; v_gene: TRBV7-9; CDR3aa: CASSFSRGRHTGELFF; CDR3nt: TGTGCCAGCAGCTTCAGCAGGGGGCGGCACACCGGGGAGCTGTTTTTT
d_gene: .; abundance: .; j_gene: TRBJ1-3; len: 14; v_gene: TRBV12-3/TRBV12-4; CDR3aa: CASSFTLSGNTIYF; CDR3nt: TGTGCCAGCAGTTTCACACTCTCTGGAAACACCATATATTTT
d_gene: .; abundance: many; j_gene: TRBJ2-3; len: 12; v_gene: TRBV5-1; CDR3aa: CASSMNTDTQYF; CDR3nt: TGCGCCAGCAGCATGAACACAGATACGCAGTATTTT
d_gene: TRBD1; abundance: few; j_gene: TRBJ1-1; len: 16; v_gene: TRBV4-1; CDR3aa: CASSQEQGPQRIEAFF; CDR3nt: TGCGCCAGCAGCCAAGAACAGGGGCCGCAACGGATAGAAGCTTTCTTT
d_gene: TRBD1; abundance: .; j_gene: TRBJ2-7; len: 16; v_gene: TRBV25-1; CDR3aa: CASSEPEGTGGYEQYF; CDR3nt: TGTGCCAGCAGTGAACCGGAGGGGACAGGGGGCTACGAGCAGTACTTC
d_gene: .; abundance: few; j_gene: TRBJ1-2; len: 17; v_gene: TRBV6-1; CDR3aa: CASSPTTPAGFDYGYTF; CDR3nt: TGTGCCAGCAGTCCGACGACTCCTGCAGGGTTTGACTATGGCTACACCTTC
d_gene: TRBD1; abundance: few; j_gene: TRBJ1-2; len: 17; v_gene: TRBV9; CDR3aa: CASTVGQGIGGNYGYTF; CDR3nt: TGTGCCAGCACCGTGGGACAGGGGATTGGGGGTAACTATGGCTACACCTTC
d_gene: TRBD1; abundance: .; j_gene: TRBJ2-3; len: 16; v_gene: TRBV12-3/TRBV12-4; CDR3aa: CASSTPGTGTGDTQYF; CDR3nt: TGTGCCAGCAGTACCCCCGGGACAGGGACGGGAGATACGCAGTATTTT
d_gene: .; abundance: few; j_gene: TRBJ2-5; len: 14; v_gene: TRBV27; CDR3aa: CASSPGLTRETQYF; CDR3nt: TGTGCCAGCAGTCCGGGGCTAACGAGGGAGACCCAGTACTTC
d_gene: .; abundance: many; j_gene: TRBJ1-2; len: 13; v_gene: TRBV7-8; CDR3aa: CASSLRDYSGYTF; CDR3nt: TGTGCCAGCAGCTTACGGGACTATTCCGGCTACACCTTC
d_gene: TRBD1; abundance: few; j_gene: TRBJ2-7; len: 14; v_gene: TRBV6-5; CDR3aa: CASSYLGGENEQYF; CDR3nt: TGTGCCAGCAGTTATCTAGGGGGCGAAAACGAGCAGTACTTC
d_gene: .; abundance: many; j_gene: TRBJ1-6; len: 15; v_gene: TRBV12-3/TRBV12-4; CDR3aa: CASSYNGLVNSPLHF; CDR3nt: TGTGCCAGCAGTTACAACGGCCTGGTGAATTCACCCCTCCACTTT
d_gene: TRBD2; abundance: few; j_gene: TRBJ2-5; len: 14; v_gene: TRBV27; CDR3aa: CASSFIRGGETQYF; CDR3nt: TGTGCCAGCAGTTTTATTAGGGGAGGGGAGACCCAGTACTTC